The clone carrying this T cell receptor beta chain was observed many times. Its antigen is unidentified. The length of the CDR3 is 15 residues. V dropped 4 bases and J dropped 2 bases, with 12 bases sitting between them. Germline values: CDR1 SGHVS, CDR2 FNYEAQ. TCRdb processed the reads anew with MiXCR; each CDR3 protein has one entry. The repertoire consists of about 260,000 distinct CDR3 sequences, with roughly 9% occurring once and the leading ten covering more than 12%. The sample belongs to a study of T cell repertoires in cytomegalovirus infection. Study context: Public TCR beta signatures marked donors with CMV infection and the matching HLA.

Study conclusions and caveats: HLA-C-restricted CMV-specific TCR beta clonotypes prevailed in the ex vivo response. Accumulated public TCR beta family frequency recognized individuals carrying CMV together with the relevant HLA.

The genes are TRBV7-6 and TRBJ2-1; no reliable D call. The TCR sequence derives from a human donor in good health (CMV status not recorded). Some clones in this sample may be carry-over from other donors' samples. Sequencing was carried out using PBMCs. The CDR3 is CASSSASPTYNEQFF. The CDR3 DNA follows: TGTGCCAGCAGCTCGGCTAGTCCGACCTACAATGAGCAGTTCTTC.